The T cell receptor beta chain described here comes from a study of technical replicates of blood from a few donors. Only in-frame clones appear in the TCRdb table, and some are missing; sequencing was by immunoSEQ multiplex PCR. The repertoire holds around 72,000 clones, less than 99% seen once, with roughly 0.2% in the top ten. V lost 0 bases to trimming and J lost 3 bases, with 16 bases between them. The CDR3 totals 16 residues. Germline assignment: CDR1 SGHNT and CDR2 YYREEE (reference sequence). Sequencing was performed on T cells isolated from PBMCs. This receptor was identified in a human donor in good health. The chain combines TRBV5-4 with TRBJ2-7; weak D call: TRBD2 (5 bases). CDR3 sequence: CASSLAPAGPFYEQYF. CDR3 coding DNA: TGTGCCAGCAGCTTGGCCCCGGCGGGTCCTTTCTACGAGCAGTACTTC. Full variable domain (missing parts from reference TRBV5-4 and TRBJ2-7): ETGVTQSPTHLIKTRGQQVTLRCSSQSGHNTVSWYQQALGQGPQFIFQYYREEENGRGNFPPRFSGLQFPNYSSELNVNALELDDSALYLCASSLAPAGPFYEQYFGPGTRLTVT.